The source of this T cell receptor (beta chain) is a study of cytomegalovirus exposure and HLA in healthy donors (dated by TCRdb to 2015 to 2018). Study-wide context: According to a later analysis, one platform produced both the 110 or so validation repertoires and the approximately 600 repertoires of the first cohort. The study combined high-throughput TCR immunosequencing, statistical association of individual TCRs with disease status, and machine learning to predict cytomegalovirus infection status. A separate validation cohort of roughly 130 different subjects was used in addition to the roughly 700-subject first cohort. The aim of the study was to test whether cataloging public T cell receptors could identify signatures of past pathogen exposure. Overall study outcomes, separate from this receptor: It was suggested by the authors that the approach could potentially be generalized to other disease states and immunological phenotypes. In both the original and validation cohorts, the classifier was reported to diagnose cytomegalovirus status with high specificity and sensitivity. The study gave a list of more than 150 TCR beta chains associated with cytomegalovirus. A later analysis found that TCRs clustered in the first cohort also tended to co-occur in the 120 validation repertoires, with 94% of cluster scores above 0. The validation cohort had no HLA typing available for a later analysis, so co-occurrence within that cohort was assessed over all 130 or so repertoires. While some public TCRs were present in many individuals, most TCR sequences turned up only very rarely across donors. In vitro tests confirmed that a few of the cytomegalovirus-associated TCR beta chains recognize cytomegalovirus antigens.

The germline V gene gives CDR1 as SGHNT and CDR2 as YENEEA. V is pruned by 5 bases and J by 3 bases, leaving 6 bases of the junction without a gene match. CDR3 length: 15 amino acids, cysteine to phenylalanine. CDR3 DNA is the only sequence kept; it has 45 bases, read in frame from the first base. The donors were included in the validation cohort of roughly 130 subjects, a group kept apart from the approximately 670-subject first cohort. This clone has more than one count but fewer than ten. Its antigen specificity is not known. Per-nucleotide qualities are absent, and no much larger clonotype sits a single base away. Receptors were amplified or captured by the immunoSEQ multiplex PCR assay. Under the source paper's analysis protocol: A statistical classification framework was built for diagnosing cytomegalovirus status from the catalog of TCR beta chain sequences. What TCRdb holds here is the immuneACCESS table cut down to in-frame rearrangements. Part of the clones is not present; checked against another copy, under half of the missing clones reflect an unresolved V gene, and the others are unexplained. Clonal size and the V and J genes are those of that table, whereas D and trimming came from the DNA. The table for this sample lists 120,000 or so clones; 70% to 90% of them were counted only once. The ten largest clones add up to approximately 2.1% of the sample.

The chain couples TRBV11-3 to TRBJ2-7; TRBD1 agrees with 11 junctional bases. The receptor was isolated from a woman in her late teens or twenties in good health and CMV-seronegative. The specimen was PBMCs. This receptor has the CDR3 CASSRGTGGVYEQYF. The DNA sequence is as follows: TGTGCCAGCAGCAGAGGGACAGGGGGTGTCTACGAGCAGTACTTC.